A single sample gave rise to the 30 T cell receptor beta chains below, sequenced in a study of T cell responses to AZD1222 COVID-19 vaccine. Assay used: immunoSEQ multiplex PCR; TCRdb lists only in-frame clones, some missing. The data hold over 25,000 clones, with around 92% observed a single time. This specimen was peripheral blood, taken 28 days after the second AZD1222 dose. The receptors shown here come from an adult who received the AZD1222 COVID-19 vaccine.

CDR3 DNA sequence: TGTGCCAGCAGTTCCCTACCCCGGGGACAGGGTCCCCTAGCCAAAAACATTCAGTACTTC. It is translated as CASSSLPRGQGPLAKNIQYF. V and J are TRBV6-2 or TRBV6-3 and TRBJ2-4, with 9 bases identical to TRBD1. CDR3 length equals 20 residues. Germline trimming cut 4 bases from V and 0 bases from J; bases unmatched to any gene: 16. The germline CDR1 and CDR2 sequences are MNHEY and SVGEGT.

The chain uses TRBV10-3 and TRBJ1-1; D is undetermined. V was pared by 7 bases and J by 0 bases, with 9 bases between. CDR1 is ENHRY and CDR2 is SYGVKD in the germline V gene. The CDR3 consists of 13 residues. Written as DNA, the CDR3 is TGTGCCATCATTGCACAGCTGAACACTGAAGCTTTCTTT. Protein: CAIIAQLNTEAFF.

This clone was observed once. Here the CDR3 DNA reads TGCGCCAGCAGCTTGAGCGTCGGCGCGGGAGGGCCAGCAGATACGCAGTATTTT. This codes for CASSLSVGAGGPADTQYF. The chain couples TRBV5-1 to TRBJ2-3, with TRBD2 matching over 9 bases. CDR1 and CDR2 (germline): SGHRS, YFSETQ. Trimming removed 1 base from V and 4 bases from J; junction bases left unmatched: 13. The CDR3 is made up of 18 amino acids. Full variable domain (outside the CDR3, taken from reference TRBV5-1 and TRBJ2-3): KAGVTQTPRYLIKTRGQQVTLSCSPISGHRSVSWYQQTPGQGLQFLFEYFSETQRNKGNFPGRFSGRQFSNSRSEMNVSTLELGDSALYLCASSLSVGAGGPADTQYFGPGTRLTVL.

The rearrangement links TRBV30 to TRBJ2-5; 13 bases are shared with TRBD2. Losses at the gene ends were 5 bases for V and 5 bases for J; bases not matched to a gene: 2. The length of the CDR3 is 13 residues. Germline CDR1 and CDR2: GTSNPN and SVGIG (reference sequence). CDR3 DNA: TGTGCCTGGGGACTAGCGGGAGTGGAGACCCAGTACTTC. Encoded protein: CAWGLAGVETQYF. Full variable domain (remainder filled in from reference TRBV30 and TRBJ2-5): SQTIHQWPATLVQPVGSPLSLECTVEGTSNPNLYWYRQAAGRGLQLLFYSVGIGQISSEVPQNLSASRPQDRQFILSSKKLLLSDSGFYLCAWGLAGVETQYFGPGTRLLVL.

J is TRBJ2-1 and V is TRBV4-2, with 14 bases aligning to TRBD2. Germline V CDR1 and CDR2: LGHNA, YNFKEQ. V gave up 5 bases and J gave up 1 base; unmatched junction bases: 13. The CDR3 extends over 20 amino acids. The CDR3 sequence: CASSFRPGTSGSLSYNEQFF. The CDR3, as DNA: TGTGCCAGCAGCTTCAGGCCCGGGACTAGCGGGAGTTTGTCCTACAATGAGCAGTTCTTC.

The V call is TRBV11-2, the J call TRBJ1-5; D ambiguous. Per germline, CDR1 SGHAT and CDR2 FQNNGV. Between the trimmed V and J ends, which lost 5 bases and 0 bases, there was a span of 8 bases. This CDR3 has 14 residues. CDR3 sequence: CASSPGLSNQPQHF. Here the CDR3 DNA reads TGTGCCAGCAGCCCTGGCCTTAGCAATCAGCCCCAGCATTTT.

The chain recombines TRBV19 with TRBJ1-2; tentative D call: TRBD1 (5 bases). V lost 5 bases and J lost 5, with 18 bases in between. The germline V gene has CDR1 LNHDA and CDR2 SQIVND (reference sequence). The CDR3 spans 15 residues. The CDR3 DNA follows: TGTGCCAGTAGTTTCCAGGTGCCGACAGAGTATGGCTACACCTTC. Protein product: CASSFQVPTEYGYTF.

The rearrangement joins TRBV18 to TRBJ2-7; the D is unclear. The CDR3 length is 13 residues. Trimming took off 3 bases at V and 6 bases at J, with 12 bases between the two ends. Germline V gene data show CDR1 as KGHSH and CDR2 as LQKENI. CDR3 sequence reads: CASSPSSPPEQYF. Written as DNA, the CDR3 is TGTGCCAGCTCACCGAGTAGCCCCCCCGAGCAGTACTTC.

This chain connects TRBV19 to TRBJ1-1, with D perhaps matching TRBD1 (6 bases). Trimming pared 6 bases from V and 1 base from J, leaving 12 bases between. Germline CDR1 LNHDA, CDR2 SQIVND (reference sequence). This CDR3 is built from 14 residues. CDR3 loop: CASRQGWENTEAFF. CDR3 in DNA: TGTGCCAGTAGACAGGGATGGGAGAACACTGAAGCTTTCTTT.

This chain uses TRBV6-1 with TRBJ1-6, with TRBD1 matching over 8 bases. The CDR3 covers 16 residues. Germline CDR1 MNHNS, CDR2 SASEGT. Trimming took 3 bases from V and 8 from J; bases not matched to a gene: 9. The CDR3, as DNA: TGTGCCAGCAGTGAGGATCCAGGGGGCAGTGATTCACCCCTCCACTTT. Protein: CASSEDPGGSDSPLHF.

This rearrangement joins TRBV12-3 or TRBV12-4 to TRBJ1-2; unclear D gene. This CDR3 has 10 residues. Trimming removed 3 bases at V and 8 bases at J, with 4 bases between. The CDR3 DNA reads TGTGCCAGCAGTTTTGGGGGCTACACCTTC. This gives the protein CASSFGGYTF.

This clone was seen only once. The genes are TRBV28 and TRBJ1-6; D not certain. CDR3 size: 13 residues. V lost 5 bases to trimming and J lost 9 bases, with 11 bases between them. Germline V gene data show CDR1 as MDHEN and CDR2 as SYDVKM. The CDR3 region is CASSPPRGSPLHF. CDR3 nucleotide sequence: TGTGCCAGCAGTCCACCACGTGGTTCACCCCTCCACTTT.

This clone came up a few times. The chain has TRBV6-1 and TRBJ1-5; no clear D gene. Germline V gene sequence: CDR1 MNHNS, CDR2 SASEGT. The CDR3 runs to 18 residues. Trimming pared 2 bases from V and 0 bases from J, leaving 17 bases between. CDR3 sequence reads: CASSEIPPGAYSNQPQHF. The DNA of the CDR3 is TGTGCCAGCAGTGAAATCCCCCCGGGAGCGTATAGCAATCAGCCCCAGCATTTT.

The CDR3 nucleotides read TGTGCCAGCAGCTTCGGGGGCGCAGGCCCAGAGACCCAGTACTTC. It translates to CASSFGGAGPETQYF. This chain links TRBV7-9 with TRBJ2-5, with D perhaps matching TRBD1 or TRBD2 (6 bases each). Germline CDR1 SEHNR, CDR2 FQNEAQ (reference sequence). Trimming took 3 bases from V and 4 from J, leaving 15 bases between them. The CDR3 is 15 amino acids.

V and J are TRBV7-7 and TRBJ1-1; the D is unclear. The CDR3 has 13 amino acids. The V end was cut by 1 base, the J end by 3 bases, with 6 bases between. Germline values: CDR1 SSHAT, CDR2 FNYEAQ (reference sequence). CDR3 in DNA: TGTGCCAGCAGCTTAGATGTTGACACTGAAGCTTTCTTT. The encoded protein is CASSLDVDTEAFF.

J is TRBJ1-4 and V is TRBV11-2; D may be TRBD1 (5 bases). With 5 bases removed from V and 8 bases from J, the gap between germline ends came to 15 bases. CDR3 size: 14 residues. In germline, CDR1 is SGHAT, CDR2 FQNNGV. The DNA for the CDR3 is TGTGCCAGCAGCCTGGGCCTTCGGGGCGAAAAACTGTTTTTT. Amino acids: CASSLGLRGEKLFF.

The CDR3 coding sequence is TGTGCCAGCACCCCACCGGGACTAGCGGGAGCTGACGAGCAGTACTTC. Translated: CASTPPGLAGADEQYF. V gene TRBV5-5 combines with J gene TRBJ2-7; TRBD2 agrees at 14 bases. V lost 6 bases to trimming and J lost 5 bases; unmatched junction nucleotides: 10. This CDR3 has 16 amino acids. The germline V gene encodes CDR1 SGHKS and CDR2 YYEKEE (reference sequence).

The chain employs TRBV9 and TRBJ2-7; no clear D. Looked up from germline, CDR1 is SGDLS and CDR2 is YYNGEE. V was pared by 4 bases and J by 0 bases, with 14 bases between. This CDR3 has 15 amino acids. The CDR3 DNA reads TGTGCCAGCAGCCCCGGTAGGACGAGCTCCTACGAGCAGTACTTC. This translates into CASSPGRTSSYEQYF.

The CDR3 DNA reads TGTGCCAGCAGCTCTCGGACTGACACCGGGGAGCTGTTTTTT. It encodes CASSSRTDTGELFF. The rearrangement joins TRBV7-2 to TRBJ2-2, with D tentatively TRBD2 (5 bases). The germline V and J ends were trimmed by 4 bases and 3 bases, with 9 bases remaining between them. This CDR3 spans 14 amino acids. Germline CDR1 reads SGHTA; CDR2 reads FQGNSA.

The chain employs TRBV21-1 and TRBJ1-5. TRBV21-1 is termed a pseudogene. The CDR3 covers 14 residues. The CDR3 here is CASRRTPGDKPQHF. DNA of the CDR3: TGTGCCAGCAGGCGCACCCCCGGGGATAAGCCCCAGCATTTT.

The chain joins TRBV7-2 to TRBJ1-1; D gene unclear. CDR1 is SGHTA and CDR2 is FQGNSA in the germline V gene. Between the trimmed V and J ends, which lost 4 bases and 11 bases, there was a span of 20 bases. The CDR3 totals 14 residues. The CDR3 reads CASSSQEITRGAFF. DNA for the CDR3: TGTGCCAGCAGCTCGCAGGAAATAACCCGAGGGGCTTTCTTT.

This clone was recorded a few times. The rearrangement uses TRBV12-3 or TRBV12-4 and TRBJ2-2; D gene uncertain. The V and J ends lost 2 bases and 11 bases respectively, with 9 bases between them. The CDR3 runs 12 residues. The CDR3 loop is CASSLILVELFF. For the CDR3, the DNA is TGTGCCAGCAGTTTAATACTGGTAGAGCTGTTTTTT.

The chain carries TRBV9 and TRBJ2-1; 7 positions agree with TRBD2. Per the germline V gene, CDR1 is SGDLS and CDR2 is YYNGEE. V lost 0 bases, J lost 4 bases, and 4 bases stayed unmatched. The CDR3 is made up of 15 amino acids. The CDR3 protein is CASSVEPAGYNEQFF. The CDR3, as DNA: TGTGCCAGCAGCGTAGAGCCAGCGGGGTACAATGAGCAGTTCTTC.

The chain joins TRBV5-6 to TRBJ1-1, with no clear D. Germline CDR1 reads SGHDT; CDR2 reads YYEEEE. V was clipped by 4 bases and J by 0 bases, with 10 bases between them. This CDR3 spans 14 amino acids. CDR3 coding DNA: TGTGCCAGCAGCCCCCTGACCCTGAACACTGAAGCTTTCTTT. Translation: CASSPLTLNTEAFF.

The rearrangement uses TRBV6-2 or TRBV6-3 and TRBJ1-1; D might be TRBD1 (5 bases). The CDR3 has 12 residues. Trimming pared 5 bases from V and 10 bases from J, leaving 14 bases between. Germline CDR1 is MNHEY and CDR2 is SVGEGT. The CDR3 sequence: CASSQSSGTAFF. CDR3 DNA sequence: TGTGCCAGCAGTCAATCTTCAGGGACAGCTTTCTTT.

This clone rates as medium-sized. Written as DNA, the CDR3 is TGTGCCAGCGCGGGACTAGCGGGAGTCAGGGAGCTGTTTTTT. It translates to CASAGLAGVRELFF. The chain combines TRBV6-5 with TRBJ2-2, with 14 bases matching TRBD2. V lost 8 bases and J lost 9; bases outside the gene matches: 5. CDR1 is MNHEY, CDR2 SVGAGI, per germline. This CDR3 is built from 14 residues.

This clone was seen a single time. The chain combines TRBV6-2 or TRBV6-3 with TRBJ1-2, with a weak D call TRBD1 (5 bases). From germline, CDR1 is MNHEY and CDR2 SVGEGT. The ends were cut back, 0 bases at V and 7 bases at J, with 18 bases in the middle. The CDR3 length is 16 residues. The CDR3 spells CASSYSNEGRLFGYTF. CDR3 sequence (DNA): TGTGCCAGCAGTTACTCGAACGAGGGGCGGTTGTTTGGCTACACCTTC.

The chain carries TRBV18 and TRBJ2-7, with D uncertain. Per the germline V gene, CDR1 is KGHSH and CDR2 is LQKENI. The germline V and J ends were trimmed by 0 bases and 4 bases, with 13 bases remaining between them. This CDR3 is built from 15 residues. The CDR3 loop is CASSPPGLEQYEQYF. The DNA of the CDR3 is TGTGCCAGCTCACCACCGGGTCTAGAGCAGTACGAGCAGTACTTC.

The rearrangement links TRBV6-4 to TRBJ2-2, with 7 bases identical to TRBD1. Germline CDR1 MRHNA, CDR2 SNTAGT. The CDR3 runs 16 residues. V lost 5 bases, J lost 7 bases, and 13 bases stayed unmatched. The chain's CDR3 is CASSPRPTGPIGELFF. The CDR3 DNA reads as TGTGCCAGCAGTCCCAGACCGACAGGGCCGATCGGGGAGCTGTTTTTT.

This chain connects TRBV7-8 to TRBJ1-3, with a possible D match to TRBD1 (5 bases). The CDR3 runs 16 residues. Trimming shortened V by 3 bases and J by 2 bases, and 14 bases separated the two germline ends. The V gene's germline CDR1 is SGHVS and CDR2 FQNEAQ. The CDR3 region is CASSFQQGATGNTIYF. DNA of the CDR3: TGTGCCAGCAGCTTTCAGCAGGGTGCTACTGGAAACACCATATATTTT.